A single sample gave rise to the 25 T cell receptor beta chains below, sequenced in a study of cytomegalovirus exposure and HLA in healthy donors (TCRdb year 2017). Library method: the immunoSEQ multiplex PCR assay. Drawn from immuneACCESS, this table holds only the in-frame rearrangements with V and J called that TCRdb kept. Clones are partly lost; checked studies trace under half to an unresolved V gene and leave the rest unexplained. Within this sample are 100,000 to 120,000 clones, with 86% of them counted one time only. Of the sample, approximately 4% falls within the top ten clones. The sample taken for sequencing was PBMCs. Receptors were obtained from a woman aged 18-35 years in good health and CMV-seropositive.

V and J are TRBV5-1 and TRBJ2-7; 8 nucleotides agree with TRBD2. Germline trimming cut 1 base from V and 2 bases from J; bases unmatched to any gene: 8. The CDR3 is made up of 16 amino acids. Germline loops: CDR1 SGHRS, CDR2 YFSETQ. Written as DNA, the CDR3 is TGCGCCAGCAGCTTGAAAGGTAGCGGGGTCCCCTACGAGCAGTACTTC. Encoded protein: CASSLKGSGVPYEQYF.

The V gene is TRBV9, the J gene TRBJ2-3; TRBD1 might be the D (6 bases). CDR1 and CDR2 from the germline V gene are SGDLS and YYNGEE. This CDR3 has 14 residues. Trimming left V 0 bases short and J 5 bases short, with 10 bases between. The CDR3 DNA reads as TGTGCCAGCAGCGTAGGCCCGGGACAAGATACGCAGTATTTT. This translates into CASSVGPGQDTQYF.

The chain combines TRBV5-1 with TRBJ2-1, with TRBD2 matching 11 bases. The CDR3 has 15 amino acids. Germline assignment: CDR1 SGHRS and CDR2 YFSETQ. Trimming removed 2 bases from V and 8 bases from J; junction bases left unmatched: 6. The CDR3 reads CASSLPSGGWDEQFF. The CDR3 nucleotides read TGCGCCAGCAGCTTACCTAGCGGGGGGTGGGATGAGCAGTTCTTC.

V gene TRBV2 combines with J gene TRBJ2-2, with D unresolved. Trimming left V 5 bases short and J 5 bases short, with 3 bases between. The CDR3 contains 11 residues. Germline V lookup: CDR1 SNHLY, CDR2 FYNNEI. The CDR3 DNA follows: TGTGCCAGCAGTTTAACCGGGGAGCTGTTTTTT. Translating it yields CASSLTGELFF. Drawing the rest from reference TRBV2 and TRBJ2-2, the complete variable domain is EPEVTQTPSHQVTQMGQEVILRCVPISNHLYFYWYRQILGQKVEFLVSFYNNEISEKSEIFDDQFSVERPDGSNFTLKIRSTKLEDSAMYFCASSLTGELFFGEGSRLTVL.

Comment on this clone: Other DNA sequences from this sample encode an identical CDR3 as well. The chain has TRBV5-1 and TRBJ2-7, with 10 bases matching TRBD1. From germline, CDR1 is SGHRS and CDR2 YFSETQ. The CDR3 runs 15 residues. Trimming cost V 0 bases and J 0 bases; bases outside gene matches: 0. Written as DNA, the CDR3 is TGCGCCAGCAGCTTGGGGACAGGGGGCTCCTACGAGCAGTACTTC. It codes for CASSLGTGGSYEQYF.

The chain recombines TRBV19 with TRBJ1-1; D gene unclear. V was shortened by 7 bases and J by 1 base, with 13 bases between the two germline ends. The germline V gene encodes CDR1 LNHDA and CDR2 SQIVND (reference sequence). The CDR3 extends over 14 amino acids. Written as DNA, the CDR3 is TGTGCCAGTACGTACAGACAAGGGAACACTGAAGCTTTCTTT. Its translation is CASTYRQGNTEAFF.

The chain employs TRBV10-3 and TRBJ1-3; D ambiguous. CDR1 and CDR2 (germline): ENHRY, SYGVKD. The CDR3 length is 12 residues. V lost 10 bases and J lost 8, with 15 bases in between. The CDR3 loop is CATGSTGDTIYF. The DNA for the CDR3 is TGTGCCACCGGGTCTACCGGGGACACCATATATTTT.

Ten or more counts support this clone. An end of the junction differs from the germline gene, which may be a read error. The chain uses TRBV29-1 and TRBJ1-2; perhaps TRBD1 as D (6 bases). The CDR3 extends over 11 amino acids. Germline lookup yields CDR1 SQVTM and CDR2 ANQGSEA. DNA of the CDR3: TGCAGCGTTTACAGGGTCCGGGATGCCAGCTTC. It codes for CSVYRVRDASF.

DNA of the CDR3: TGTGCCACCAGCAGCTTCGTAGGACAGGGGCTAGCCAAAAACATTCAGTACTTC. This encodes CATSSFVGQGLAKNIQYF. V and J are TRBV15 and TRBJ2-4, with 9 bases aligning to TRBD1. CDR1 LNHNV and CDR2 YYDKDF come from the germline V gene (reference sequence). J gave up 0 bases and V 3 bases, and 9 bases lay outside the gene matches. This CDR3 is built from 18 residues.

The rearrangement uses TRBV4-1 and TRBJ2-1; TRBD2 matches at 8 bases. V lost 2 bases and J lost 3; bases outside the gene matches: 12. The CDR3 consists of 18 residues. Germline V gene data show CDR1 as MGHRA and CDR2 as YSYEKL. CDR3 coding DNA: TGCGCCAGCAGCCAACTTACCCCCAGCGGGAGCGTCTACAATGAGCAGTTCTTC. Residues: CASSQLTPSGSVYNEQFF.

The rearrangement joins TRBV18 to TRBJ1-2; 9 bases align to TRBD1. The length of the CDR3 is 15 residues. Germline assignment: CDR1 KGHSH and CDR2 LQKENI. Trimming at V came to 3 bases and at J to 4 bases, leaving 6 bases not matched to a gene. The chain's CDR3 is CASSPSGTGIYGYTF. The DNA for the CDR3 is TGTGCCAGCTCACCCAGCGGGACAGGGATCTATGGCTACACCTTC.

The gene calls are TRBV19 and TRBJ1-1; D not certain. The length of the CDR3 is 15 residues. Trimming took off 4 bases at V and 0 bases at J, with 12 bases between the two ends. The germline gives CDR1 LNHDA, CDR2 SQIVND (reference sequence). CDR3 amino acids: CASSTQDSMNTEAFF. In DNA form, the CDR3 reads TGTGCCAGTAGTACACAAGATTCCATGAACACTGAAGCTTTCTTT.

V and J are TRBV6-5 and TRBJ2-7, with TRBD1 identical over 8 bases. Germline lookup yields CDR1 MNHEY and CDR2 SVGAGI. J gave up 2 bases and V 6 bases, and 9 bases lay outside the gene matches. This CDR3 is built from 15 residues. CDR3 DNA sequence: TGTGCCAGCAGACACCGGGACAGGAACCCCTACGAGCAGTACTTC. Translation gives CASRHRDRNPYEQYF.

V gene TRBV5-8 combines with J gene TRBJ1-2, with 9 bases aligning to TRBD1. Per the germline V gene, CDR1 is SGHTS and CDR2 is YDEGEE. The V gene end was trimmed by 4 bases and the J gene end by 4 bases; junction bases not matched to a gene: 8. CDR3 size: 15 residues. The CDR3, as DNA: TGTGCCAGCAGCCCCGGGACAGGGCGGGCCTATGGCTACACCTTC. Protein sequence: CASSPGTGRAYGYTF.

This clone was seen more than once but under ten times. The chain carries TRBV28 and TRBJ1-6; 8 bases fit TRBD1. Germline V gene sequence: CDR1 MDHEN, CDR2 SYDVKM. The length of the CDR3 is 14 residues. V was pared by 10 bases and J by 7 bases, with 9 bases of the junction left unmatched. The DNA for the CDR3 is TGTGCCATTCAGATCGCAGGGGGCAATTCACCCCTCCACTTT. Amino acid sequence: CAIQIAGGNSPLHF.

The CDR3 protein is CASSELAGRGTQYF. CDR3 in DNA: TGTGCCAGCAGTGAATTGGCAGGCCGTGGGACCCAGTACTTC. The rearrangement uses TRBV2 and TRBJ2-5, with D unclear. V lost 2 bases to trimming and J lost 7 bases, with 14 bases between them. This CDR3 has 14 amino acids. CDR1 and CDR2 from the germline V gene are SNHLY and FYNNEI.

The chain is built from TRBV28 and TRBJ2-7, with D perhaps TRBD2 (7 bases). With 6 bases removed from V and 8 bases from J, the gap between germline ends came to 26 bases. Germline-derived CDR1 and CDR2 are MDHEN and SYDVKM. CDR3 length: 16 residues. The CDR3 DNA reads TGTGCCAGCAGCCTAGGGGGTGGCGGGAGACCTCCGAAGCAGTACTTC. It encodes CASSLGGGGRPPKQYF. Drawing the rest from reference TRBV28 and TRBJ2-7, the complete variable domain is DVKVTQSSRYLVKRTGEKVFLECVQDMDHENMFWYRQDPGLGLRLIYFSYDVKMKEKGDIPEGYSVSREKKERFSLILESASTNQTSMYLCASSLGGGGRPPKQYFGPGTRLTVT.

The CDR3 sequence: CASSLSGVPNTEAFF. The CDR3 DNA is TGTGCCAGCAGTCTCTCGGGTGTCCCGAACACTGAAGCTTTCTTT. V gene TRBV27 combines with J gene TRBJ1-1; D unclear. CDR1 is MNHEY and CDR2 is SMNVEV in the germline V gene (reference sequence). The CDR3 extends over 15 amino acids. Trimming took 5 bases from V and 1 from J, leaving 14 bases between them.

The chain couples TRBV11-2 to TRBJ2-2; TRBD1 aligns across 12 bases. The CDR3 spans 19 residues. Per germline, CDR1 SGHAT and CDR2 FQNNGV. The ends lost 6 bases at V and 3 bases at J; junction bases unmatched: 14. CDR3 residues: CASRKRDRGQSRDTGELFF. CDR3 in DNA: TGTGCCAGCAGGAAACGGGACAGGGGGCAGTCTAGGGACACCGGGGAGCTGTTTTTT.

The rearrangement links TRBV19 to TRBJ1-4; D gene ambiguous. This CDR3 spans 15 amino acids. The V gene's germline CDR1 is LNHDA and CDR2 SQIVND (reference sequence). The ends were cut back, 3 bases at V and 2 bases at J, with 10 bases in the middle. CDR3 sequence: CASSIVAATNEKLFF. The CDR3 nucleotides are TGTGCCAGTAGTATCGTGGCAGCGACTAATGAAAAACTGTTTTTT.

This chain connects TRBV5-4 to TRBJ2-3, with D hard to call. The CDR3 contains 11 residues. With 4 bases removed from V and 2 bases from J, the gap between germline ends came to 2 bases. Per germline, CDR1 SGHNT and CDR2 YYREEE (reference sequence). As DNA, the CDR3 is TGTGCCAGCAGCCTCACAGATACGCAGTATTTT. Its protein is CASSLTDTQYF.

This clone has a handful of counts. DNA for the CDR3: TGTGCCAGTAGTATGCCGAGCGGGAGTAGTGGAGATACGCAGTATTTT. It specifies CASSMPSGSSGDTQYF. The V call is TRBV19, the J call TRBJ2-3, with 8 nucleotides matching TRBD2. Germline loops: CDR1 LNHDA, CDR2 SQIVND (reference sequence). CDR3 size: 16 residues. With 3 bases clipped from V and 5 bases from J, the junction kept 10 bases outside the gene matches.

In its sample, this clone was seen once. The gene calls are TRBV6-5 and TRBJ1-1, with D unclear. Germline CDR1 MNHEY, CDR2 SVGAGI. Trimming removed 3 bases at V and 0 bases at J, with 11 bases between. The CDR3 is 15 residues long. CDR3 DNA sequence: TGTGCCAGCAGTTATATTACGGGATTGAACACTGAAGCTTTCTTT. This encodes CASSYITGLNTEAFF.

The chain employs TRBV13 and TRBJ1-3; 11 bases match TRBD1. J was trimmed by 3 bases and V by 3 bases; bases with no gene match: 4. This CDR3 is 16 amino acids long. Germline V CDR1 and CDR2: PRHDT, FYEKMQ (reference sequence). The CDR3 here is CASSFGTGGVGNTIYF. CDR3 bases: TGTGCCAGCAGCTTCGGGACAGGGGGTGTTGGAAACACCATATATTTT.

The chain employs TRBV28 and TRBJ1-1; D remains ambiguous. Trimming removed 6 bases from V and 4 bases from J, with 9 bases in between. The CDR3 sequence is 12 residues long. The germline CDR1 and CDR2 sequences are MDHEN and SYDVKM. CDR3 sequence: CASSLSTTEAFF. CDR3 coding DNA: TGTGCCAGCAGCTTGAGTACCACTGAAGCTTTCTTT.